This TCR beta chain was captured in a study of cytomegalovirus exposure and HLA in healthy donors. Findings and caveats of the study: It is likely that the observed cluster of highly shared sequence variants was a sequencing artifact. Accurate predictions that matched the HLA-A and HLA-B alleles of most subjects were reportedly made from TCR beta sequences. TCR beta sequences numbering roughly 18,000 were associated with HLA alleles at 0.05 false discovery rate in a later analysis. Common viral pathogens were later found to be apparently linked to several of the most significant clusters.

Vbeta (60) and Jbeta (13) primers were used in the PCR. The method was immunoSEQ multiplex PCR; TCRdb's version includes in-frame clones alone and lacks a portion of them. The sample includes roughly 110,000 clones, more than 70% of them seen just once. Germline CDR1 and CDR2: DFQATT and SNEGSKA (reference sequence). The CDR3 consists of 11 residues. Between the trimmed V and J ends, which lost 5 bases and 4 bases, there was a span of 8 bases. About this clone: The antigen is undetermined.

The chain links TRBV20-1 to TRBJ1-1; D is perhaps TRBD1 (6 bases). Sequenced input: PBMCs. The TCR originated in a man aged 18 to 29 in good health and CMV-seronegative. CDR3 nucleotides: TGCAGTGCTCCAGGGGTCACTGAAGCTTTCTTT. Protein: CSAPGVTEAFF.